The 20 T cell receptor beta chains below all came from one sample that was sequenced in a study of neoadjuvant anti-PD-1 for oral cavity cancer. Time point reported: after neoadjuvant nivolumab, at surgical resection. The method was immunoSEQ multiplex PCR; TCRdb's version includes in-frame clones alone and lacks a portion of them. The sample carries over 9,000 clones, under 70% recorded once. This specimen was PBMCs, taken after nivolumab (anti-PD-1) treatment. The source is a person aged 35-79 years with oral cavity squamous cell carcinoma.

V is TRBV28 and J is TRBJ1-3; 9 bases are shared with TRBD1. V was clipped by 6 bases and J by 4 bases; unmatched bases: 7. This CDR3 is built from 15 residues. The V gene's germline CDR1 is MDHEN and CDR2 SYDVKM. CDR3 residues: CASSPTGTGGNTIYF. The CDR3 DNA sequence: TGTGCCAGCAGCCCTACCGGGACAGGGGGAAACACCATATATTTT.

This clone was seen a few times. The CDR3 DNA is TGTGCCAGCGGTATCGGCGCCGGGCTCGACGAGCAGTACTTC. This gives the protein CASGIGAGLDEQYF. This chain connects TRBV28 to TRBJ2-7, with unresolved D. V was trimmed by 8 bases and J by 5 bases, leaving 19 bases between them. Germline assignment: CDR1 MDHEN and CDR2 SYDVKM. The CDR3 totals 14 residues.

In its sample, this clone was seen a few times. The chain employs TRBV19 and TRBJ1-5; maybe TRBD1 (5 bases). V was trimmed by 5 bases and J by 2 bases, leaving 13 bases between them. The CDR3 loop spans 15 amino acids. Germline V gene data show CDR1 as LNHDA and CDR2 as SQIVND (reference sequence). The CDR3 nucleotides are TGTGCCAGTAGTGTCAGGGACCGGGGCAATCAGCCCCAGCATTTT. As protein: CASSVRDRGNQPQHF.

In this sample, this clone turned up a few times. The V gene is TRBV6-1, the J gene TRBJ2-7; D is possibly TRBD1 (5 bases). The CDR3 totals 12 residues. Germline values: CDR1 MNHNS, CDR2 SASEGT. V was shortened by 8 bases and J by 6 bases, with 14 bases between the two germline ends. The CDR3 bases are TGTGCCAGCGTAGGGCTAAGGGGCGAGCAGTACTTC. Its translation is CASVGLRGEQYF.

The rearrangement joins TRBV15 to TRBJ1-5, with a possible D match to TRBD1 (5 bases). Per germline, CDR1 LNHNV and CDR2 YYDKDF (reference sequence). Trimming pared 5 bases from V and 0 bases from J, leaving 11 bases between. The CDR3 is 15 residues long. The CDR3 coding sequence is TGTGCCACCAGCTTAGAGACAGTTAGCAATCAGCCCCAGCATTTT. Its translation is CATSLETVSNQPQHF.

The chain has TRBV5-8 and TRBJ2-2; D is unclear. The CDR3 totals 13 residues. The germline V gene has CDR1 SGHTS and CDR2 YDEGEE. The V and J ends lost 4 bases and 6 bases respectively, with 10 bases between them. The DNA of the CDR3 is TGTGCCAGCAGCCTGATATGGGCCGGGGAGCTGTTTTTT. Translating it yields CASSLIWAGELFF.

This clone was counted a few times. CDR3 in amino acids: CATSRGRERNTEAFF. The CDR3 DNA reads as TGTGCCACCAGCAGAGGCAGGGAAAGGAACACTGAAGCTTTCTTT. This chain links TRBV15 with TRBJ1-1, with D possibly TRBD1 on 5 matching bases. V dropped 1 base and J dropped 1 base, with 10 bases sitting between them. Germline CDR1 is LNHNV and CDR2 is YYDKDF (reference sequence). CDR3 size: 15 residues.

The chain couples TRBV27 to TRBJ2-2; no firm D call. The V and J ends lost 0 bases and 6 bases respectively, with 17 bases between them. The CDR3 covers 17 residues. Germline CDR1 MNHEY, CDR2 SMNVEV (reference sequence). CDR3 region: CASSLSHFLGKPGELFF. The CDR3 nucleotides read TGTGCCAGCAGTTTATCGCATTTCCTGGGGAAGCCCGGGGAGCTGTTTTTT.

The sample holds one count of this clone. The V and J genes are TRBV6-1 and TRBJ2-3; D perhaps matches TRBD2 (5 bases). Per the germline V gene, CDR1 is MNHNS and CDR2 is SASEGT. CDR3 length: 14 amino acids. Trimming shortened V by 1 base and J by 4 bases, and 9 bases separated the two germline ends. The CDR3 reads CASSEGTFSDTQYF. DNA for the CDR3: TGTGCCAGCAGTGAAGGGACTTTCTCAGATACGCAGTATTTT.

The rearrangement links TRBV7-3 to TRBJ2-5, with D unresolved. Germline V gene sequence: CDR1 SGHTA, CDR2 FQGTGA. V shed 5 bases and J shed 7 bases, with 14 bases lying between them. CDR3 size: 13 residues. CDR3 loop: CASSVDPRRTQYF. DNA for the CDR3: TGTGCCAGCAGCGTGGACCCCCGAAGGACCCAGTACTTC.

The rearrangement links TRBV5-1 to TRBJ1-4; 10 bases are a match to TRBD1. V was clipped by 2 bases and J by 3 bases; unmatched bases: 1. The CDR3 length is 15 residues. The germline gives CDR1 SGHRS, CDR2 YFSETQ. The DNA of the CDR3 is TGCGCCAGCAGCTTCGGACAGGGGGCTAATGAAAAACTGTTTTTT. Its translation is CASSFGQGANEKLFF.

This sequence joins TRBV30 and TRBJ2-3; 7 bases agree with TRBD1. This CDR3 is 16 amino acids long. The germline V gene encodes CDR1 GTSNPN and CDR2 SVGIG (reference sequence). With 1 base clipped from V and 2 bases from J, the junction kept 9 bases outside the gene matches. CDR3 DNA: TGTGCCTGGAGTGCCGGGACAGTCCGTACCACAGATACGCAGTATTTT. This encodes CAWSAGTVRTTDTQYF.

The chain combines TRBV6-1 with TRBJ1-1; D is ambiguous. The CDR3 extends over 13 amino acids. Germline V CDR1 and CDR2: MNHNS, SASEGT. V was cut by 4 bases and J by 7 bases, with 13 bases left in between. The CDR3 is CASSALGRGEAFF. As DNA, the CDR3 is TGTGCCAGCAGTGCCCTCGGCCGGGGTGAAGCTTTCTTT.

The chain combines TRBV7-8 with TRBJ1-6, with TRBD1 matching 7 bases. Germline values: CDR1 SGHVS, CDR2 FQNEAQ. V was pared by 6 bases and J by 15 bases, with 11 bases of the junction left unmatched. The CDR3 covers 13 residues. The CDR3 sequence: CASRLPTGTVLHF. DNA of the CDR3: TGTGCCAGCAGATTACCAACCGGGACAGTCCTCCACTTT.

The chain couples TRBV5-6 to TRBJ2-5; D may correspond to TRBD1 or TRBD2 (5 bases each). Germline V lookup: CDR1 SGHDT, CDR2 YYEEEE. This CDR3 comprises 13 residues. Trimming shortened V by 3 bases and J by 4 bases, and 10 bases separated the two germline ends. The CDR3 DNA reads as TGTGCCAGCAGCTCAGGTGGGGGAGAGACCCAGTACTTC. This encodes CASSSGGGETQYF.

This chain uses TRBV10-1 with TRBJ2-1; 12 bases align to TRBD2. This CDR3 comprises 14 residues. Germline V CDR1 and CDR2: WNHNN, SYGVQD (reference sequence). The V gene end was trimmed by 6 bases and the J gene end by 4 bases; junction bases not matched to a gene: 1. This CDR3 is CASSGTSGYNEQFF. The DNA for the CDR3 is TGCGCCAGCAGCGGGACTAGCGGGTACAATGAGCAGTTCTTC.

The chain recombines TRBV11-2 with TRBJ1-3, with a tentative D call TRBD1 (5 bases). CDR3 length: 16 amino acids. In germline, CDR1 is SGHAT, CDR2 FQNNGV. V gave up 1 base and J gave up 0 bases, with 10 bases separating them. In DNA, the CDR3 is TGTGCCAGCAGCTTAGGTCAGGGCATCTCTGGAAACACCATATATTTT. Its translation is CASSLGQGISGNTIYF. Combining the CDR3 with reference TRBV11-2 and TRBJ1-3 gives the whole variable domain EAGVAQSPRYKIIEKRQSVAFWCNPISGHATLYWYQQILGQGPKLLIQFQNNGVVDDSQLPKDRFSAERLKGVDSTLKIQPAKLEDSAVYLCASSLGQGISGNTIYFGEGSWLTVV.

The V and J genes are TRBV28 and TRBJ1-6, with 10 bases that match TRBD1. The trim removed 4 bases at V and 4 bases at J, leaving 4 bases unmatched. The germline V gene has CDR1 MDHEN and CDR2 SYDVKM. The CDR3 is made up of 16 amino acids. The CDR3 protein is CASSSRTGGYNSPLHF. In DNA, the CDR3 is TGTGCCAGCAGTTCCCGGACAGGGGGGTATAATTCACCCCTCCACTTT.

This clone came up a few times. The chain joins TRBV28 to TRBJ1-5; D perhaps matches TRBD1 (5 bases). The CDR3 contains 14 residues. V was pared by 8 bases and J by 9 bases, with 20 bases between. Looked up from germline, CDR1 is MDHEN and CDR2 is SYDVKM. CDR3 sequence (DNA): TGTGCCAGCCACACCGGGGCAGGGCGGAGGCCCCAGCATTTT. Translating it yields CASHTGAGRRPQHF.

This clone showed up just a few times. CDR3 bases: TGTGCCAGCAGCTTAGCCCCGGGTTCCTACAATGAGCAGTTCTTC. It translates to CASSLAPGSYNEQFF. The V gene is TRBV7-2, the J gene TRBJ2-1; D is undetermined. The CDR3 loop spans 15 amino acids. Trimming took 0 bases from V and 1 from J, leaving 7 bases between them. The germline V gene encodes CDR1 SGHTA and CDR2 FQGNSA.